Each of the 5 T cell receptor beta chains below was sequenced from the same sample in a study of post-analysis software for immune sequencing data. Unique molecular identifiers were built into the TCR beta cDNA libraries. Each CDR3 protein gets one entry after TCRdb re-called the PCR reads with MiXCR. This sample has a few hundred thousand distinct CDR3 sequences, with roughly 34% found just once. General study findings and limits: Elevated frequency relative to controls characterized roughly five TRBV segments in patients, TRBV5-6, TRBV5-1 and TRBV20-1 among them.

No antigen is known for these receptors. What was sequenced was blood. These receptors all come from a girl younger than 18 with multiple sclerosis.

The chain is built from TRBV7-9 and TRBJ1-6, with TRBD1 matching over 8 bases. CDR1 and CDR2 from the germline V gene are SEHNR and FQNEAQ (reference sequence). V trimming: 5 bases; J trimming: 0 bases; junction bases outside the gene matches: 6. This CDR3 contains 17 residues. The CDR3 sequence is CASSPRTGSSYNSPLHF. In nucleotides, the CDR3 is TGTGCCAGCAGCCCCCGGACAGGGAGCTCCTATAATTCACCCCTCCACTTT.

This clonotype was seen only a few times. This chain links TRBV5-1 with TRBJ2-4, with D tentatively TRBD2 (6 bases). Per the germline V gene, CDR1 is SGHRS and CDR2 is YFSETQ. This CDR3 has 15 amino acids. Trimming shortened V by 0 bases and J by 3 bases, and 10 bases separated the two germline ends. The CDR3 coding sequence is TGCGCCAGCAGCTTGGACGCGGGGAACAAAAACATTCAGTACTTC. This sequence encodes CASSLDAGNKNIQYF.

This chain joins TRBV3-1 and TRBJ2-3, with D possibly being TRBD1 (5 bases). The V and J ends lost 7 bases and 6 bases respectively, with 20 bases between them. There are 15 residues in the CDR3. Germline assignment: CDR1 LGHDT and CDR2 YNNKEL (reference sequence). The CDR3 DNA reads as TGTGCCAGCACCAAAAGTGGGGCGCGGCTCGATACGCAGTATTTT. Amino acid sequence: CASTKSGARLDTQYF.

Concerning this clonotype: This could be a read error, since a much larger clone is one nucleotide away. The chain recombines TRBV27 with TRBJ1-4; D not resolved. The CDR3 extends over 20 amino acids. Germline V gene sequence: CDR1 MNHEY, CDR2 SMNVEV (reference sequence). The CDR3 coding sequence is TGTGCCAGCAGTCGGACGAAACGTAAGACTTCAGCGGGAACTAATGAAAAACGGTTTTTT. This codes for CASSRTKRKTSAGTNEKRFF.

The chain carries TRBV3-1 and TRBJ2-4, with D possibly TRBD1 on 6 matching bases. TRBJ2-7 explains the end of the DNA better; the J call may be wrong. CDR1 is LGHDT and CDR2 is YNNKEL in the germline V gene (reference sequence). CDR3 length: 15 amino acids. Written as DNA, the CDR3 is TGTGCCAGCAGCCAATTTGGACAGCCCCCGACCGAGCAGTACTTC. This codes for CASSQFGQPPTEQYF.